These T cell receptor beta chains were read from a single sample in a study of blood T cell repertoires in COVID-19. Sequenced by immunoSEQ multiplex PCR; TCRdb stores in-frame clones only, minus some. Counted here are fewer than 250,000 clones, around 85% occurring once; the ten biggest clones make up 3% to 4%. Sequenced sample: PBMCs or T cells enriched from blood (not recorded which). Receptor source: a woman aged 40 to 49 with acute COVID-19. Both conserved end residues are part of each CDR3. A D gene is named only where the DNA matches it firmly. For some rows the clone size is stated as once, few or many, or as a class when expanded; others skip it.

TGTGCCAGCACCCCCGAAAATAACAGGGGCGGACGCTATGGCTACACCTTC,CASTPENNRGGRYGYTF,TRBV7-2,TRBJ1-2,TRBD1,NA
TGCGCCACCAAGACCGGAAGGGGTACGGAGACCCAGTACTTC,CATKTGRGTETQYF,TRBV5-1,TRBJ2-5,NA,few
TGTGCCAGCAGCTCCGGGACAGGGGCCTACGAGCAGTACTTC,CASSSGTGAYEQYF,TRBV13,TRBJ2-7,TRBD1,NA
TGTGCCAGCAGCCGCTCGACAGGGGGAGGGACTGAAGCTTTCTTT,CASSRSTGGGTEAFF,TRBV14,TRBJ1-1,TRBD1,NA
TGTGCCAGCAGCCCGGACAGGGGTTCCTACAATGAGCAGTTCTTC,CASSPDRGSYNEQFF,TRBV7-9,TRBJ2-1,TRBD1,NA
TGTGCCAGCTCACTACGGGGGAGCGGCACTGAAGCTTTCTTT,CASSLRGSGTEAFF,TRBV18,TRBJ1-1,NA,NA
TGTGCCAGCAGCTACAGGGGGCGTATGTACGAGCAGTACTTC,CASSYRGRMYEQYF,TRBV11-2,TRBJ2-7,TRBD1,NA
TGCGCCAGCAGCCCCTGGACAGGGGAGACTGAAGCTTTCTTT,CASSPWTGETEAFF,TRBV5-1,TRBJ1-1,TRBD1,NA
TGCGCCAGCAGCCACTTGCTCTTAGCCTCTGGGGCCAACGTCCTGACTTTC,CASSHLLLASGANVLTF,TRBV4-3,TRBJ2-6,NA,NA
TGTGCCAGCACCCGCGGCGGGAGGCGAGAGACCCAGTACTTC,CASTRGGRRETQYF,TRBV2,TRBJ2-5,TRBD2,NA
TGTGCCAGCAGTTACTTTTCCGGGACAGGGGCCTACGAGCAGTACTTC,CASSYFSGTGAYEQYF,TRBV6-5,TRBJ2-7,TRBD1,NA
TGTGCCAGCAGAGTAAGGGGGGAGACCCAGTACTTC,CASRVRGETQYF,TRBV28,TRBJ2-5,NA,NA
TGTGCCAGTAGTATACGGACAGCGCAAGCCTCCTATGGCTACACCTTC,CASSIRTAQASYGYTF,TRBV19,TRBJ1-2,NA,NA
TGTGCCAGTCTCGCAGCCCCGACCCGGGTAACCGAGCAGTACTTC,CASLAAPTRVTEQYF,TRBV6-5,TRBJ2-7,NA,few
TGTGCCAGCAGCTTAGAAGGACTAACGCAGTATTTT,CASSLEGLTQYF,TRBV7-2,TRBJ2-3,NA,many
TGTGCCAGCAGCCGAGGGAGGCACAATGAGCAGTTCTTC,CASSRGRHNEQFF,TRBV28,TRBJ2-1,NA,NA
TGTGCCAGCAGACCTAGCGGAGGGGGGGAGACCCAGTACTTC,CASRPSGGGETQYF,TRBV6-5,TRBJ2-5,NA,NA
TGTGCCAGTAGTATACAGACTAGCGGGAGTTACAATGAGCAGTTCTTC,CASSIQTSGSYNEQFF,TRBV19,TRBJ2-1,TRBD2,NA
TGTGCCAGCAGTCTTTCTAGTAGTTCTGATACGCAGTATTTT,CASSLSSSSDTQYF,TRBV27,TRBJ2-3,NA,NA
TGCGCCAGCGGTCTAGCGGGACCCTACAATGAGCAGTTCTTC,CASGLAGPYNEQFF,TRBV5-1,TRBJ2-1,TRBD2,few
TGTGCCAGCAGCCCCGTAGCAGTCGGAAACACCATATATTTT,CASSPVAVGNTIYF,TRBV4-2,TRBJ1-3,NA,NA
TGTGCCAGCAGTTCGCAGGGTTCGAACACTGAAGCTTTCTTT,CASSSQGSNTEAFF,TRBV27,TRBJ1-1,NA,NA
TGTGCCAGTAGTACTAACACAGCGGACGGGGAGCTGTTTTTT,CASSTNTADGELFF,TRBV19,TRBJ2-2,NA,NA